Included here is one TCR beta chain sequence, with context. Its specificity is unknown. Germline V gene sequence: CDR1 MDHEN, CDR2 SYDVKM. This CDR3 is built from 16 residues. With 2 bases clipped from V and 6 bases from J, the junction kept 12 bases outside the gene matches. The donors were members of the validation cohort, which comprised about 130 subjects and was separate from the first cohort of some 680 subjects. This record belongs to a study of cytomegalovirus exposure and HLA in healthy donors. In the study overall: Later, an analysis reported that the roughly 120 validation repertoires had used the same platform as the approximately 660 first-cohort repertoires. General study results and limits: High specificity and sensitivity for cytomegalovirus status were reported for the classifier.

Here immunoSEQ multiplex PCR was the method, and the copy in TCRdb shows in-frame clones only, minus some. The table records a few hundred thousand clones, more than 80% of them present only once. The specimen was PBMCs. The origin of this receptor is a woman aged 18 to 35 in good health and CMV-seronegative. V usage is TRBV28 and J usage is TRBJ1-1; 7 bases are shared with TRBD1. The CDR3 sequence is CASSLPSTGRYSEAFF. CDR3 coding DNA: TGTGCCAGCAGTTTACCCTCGACAGGGCGGTATTCTGAAGCTTTCTTT.